This entry features one TCR beta chain sequence. Data came from immunoSEQ multiplex PCR; TCRdb stores just in-frame clones and leaves some out. The data contain tens of thousands of clones, 75% to 85% of them singletons. This sample stems from a study of blood T cell repertoires in COVID-19. Overall study: COVID-19 samples, acute and convalescent, were from the United States, Italy and Spain.

Enrollment of patients from Seattle took place during active infection, with longitudinal follow-up. This CDR3 has 14 residues. Germline assignment: CDR1 SNHLY and CDR2 FYNNEI. Trimming took off 2 bases at V and 0 bases at J, with 7 bases between the two ends. This clonotype was obtained from a man older than 75 with COVID-19, enrolled during active disease. Sequenced input: peripheral blood. The chain couples TRBV2 to TRBJ1-2; the D is unclear. The CDR3 is CASSEPGPNYGYTF. The CDR3 bases are TGTGCCAGCAGTGAACCAGGTCCTAACTATGGCTACACCTTC.